Below are 11 T cell receptor beta chains sequenced from a single sample in a study of monozygotic twins with inflammatory bowel disease. One entry per CDR3 protein, without DNA, is what TCRdb gives after re-calling the 5' RACE reads. This table holds 440,000 or so distinct CDR3 sequences. The sample comprised blood. All receptors derive from a human donor with ulcerative colitis or Crohn's disease, or a healthy co-twin of an affected twin (not recorded which).

The rearrangement links TRBV7-9 to TRBJ1-1; without DNA, the TCRdb call of TRBD1 cannot be checked. CDR1 and CDR2 from the germline V gene are SEHNR and FQNEAQ (reference sequence). There are 14 residues in the CDR3. CDR3 residues: CASSLAGGAVEAFF. The full variable domain, its missing parts supplied by reference TRBV7-9 and TRBJ1-1, is DTGVSQNPRHKITKRGQNVTFRCDPISEHNRLYWYRQTLGQGPEFLTYFQNEAQLEKSRLLSDRFSAERPKGSFSTLEIQRTEQGDSAMYLCASSLAGGAVEAFFGQGTRLTVV.

The genes are TRBV7-9 and TRBJ2-1; TCRdb proposes TRBD2, but this gene call is untestable without DNA. The CDR3 has 16 residues. Looked up from germline, CDR1 is SEHNR and CDR2 is FQNEAQ (reference sequence). CDR3 region: CASSSTAGPKYNEQFF.

CDR3 protein: CASSDAGGAGEKLFF. The rearrangement links TRBV5-1 to TRBJ1-4; TCRdb proposes TRBD1, but this gene call is untestable without DNA. Germline V gene data show CDR1 as SGHRS and CDR2 as YFSETQ. CDR3 size: 15 residues.

V gene TRBV12-3 or TRBV12-4 combines with J gene TRBJ1-1; TCRdb names TRBD1, which stays unverified in the absence of DNA. This CDR3 spans 12 amino acids. CDR3 residues: CASSPAPGEAFF.

The rearrangement joins TRBV14 to TRBJ2-1. This CDR3 contains 14 residues. Germline CDR1 and CDR2: SGHDN and FVKESK. The CDR3: CASSQLTPLGEQFF. The full variable domain, completed using reference TRBV14 and TRBJ2-1, is EAGVTQFPSHSVIEKGQTVTLRCDPISGHDNLYWYRRVMGKEIKFLLHFVKESKQDESGMPNNRFLAERTGGTYSTLKVQPAELEDSGVYFCASSQLTPLGEQFFGPGTRLTVL.

The rearrangement links TRBV29-1 to TRBJ2-5; the TRBD1 assignment by TCRdb is unverifiable without DNA. The CDR3 contains 14 residues. Germline V gene sequence: CDR1 SQVTM, CDR2 ANQGSEA. Here the CDR3 reads CSARGTLPGETQYF.

The chain is built from TRBV4-2 and TRBJ2-1; as DNA is missing, the TRBD2 call by TCRdb cannot be tested. CDR3 size: 13 residues. In germline, CDR1 is LGHNA, CDR2 YNFKEQ. The CDR3 spells CASSNTRGSEQFF.

V usage is TRBV10-3 and J usage is TRBJ2-3. This CDR3 is 11 amino acids long. Germline loops: CDR1 ENHRY, CDR2 SYGVKD. The chain's CDR3 is CAISELDTQYF.

The chain links TRBV2 to TRBJ1-1. This CDR3 is built from 13 residues. The V gene's germline CDR1 is SNHLY and CDR2 FYNNEI. The CDR3: CASTSGEGTEAFF.

This chain links TRBV7-9 with TRBJ1-1; TCRdb's D call of TRBD1 is untestable without DNA. The CDR3 extends over 16 amino acids. Germline CDR1 SEHNR, CDR2 FQNEAQ (reference sequence). This CDR3 reads CASSFGGPTGGTEAFF.

The chain combines TRBV20-1 with TRBJ2-1; lacking DNA, the TRBD2 call made by TCRdb goes unchecked. The CDR3 covers 14 residues. The germline V gene encodes CDR1 DFQATT and CDR2 SNEGSKA (reference sequence). The chain's CDR3 is CSASIAGGYNEQFF.